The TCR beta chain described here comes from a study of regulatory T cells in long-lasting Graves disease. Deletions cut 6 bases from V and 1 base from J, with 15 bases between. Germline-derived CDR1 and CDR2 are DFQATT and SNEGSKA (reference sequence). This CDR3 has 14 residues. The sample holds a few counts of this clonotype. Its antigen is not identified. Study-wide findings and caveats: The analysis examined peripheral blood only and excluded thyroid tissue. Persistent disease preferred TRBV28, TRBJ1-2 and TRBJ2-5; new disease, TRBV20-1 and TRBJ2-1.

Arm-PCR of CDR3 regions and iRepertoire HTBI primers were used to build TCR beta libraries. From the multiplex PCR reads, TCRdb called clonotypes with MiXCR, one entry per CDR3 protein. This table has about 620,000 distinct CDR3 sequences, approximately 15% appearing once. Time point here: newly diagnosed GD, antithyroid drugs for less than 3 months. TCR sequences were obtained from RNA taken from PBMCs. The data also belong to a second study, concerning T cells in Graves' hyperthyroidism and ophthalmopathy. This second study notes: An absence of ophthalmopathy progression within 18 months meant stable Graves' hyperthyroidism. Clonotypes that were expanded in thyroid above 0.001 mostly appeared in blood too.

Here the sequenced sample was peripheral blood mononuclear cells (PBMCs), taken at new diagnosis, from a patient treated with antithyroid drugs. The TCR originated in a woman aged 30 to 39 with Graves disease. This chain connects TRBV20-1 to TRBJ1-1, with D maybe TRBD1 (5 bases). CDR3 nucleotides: TGCAGTGCCCAAAGAGGGGCCGCGAACACTGAAGCTTTCTTT. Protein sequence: CSAQRGAANTEAFF.